The 18 T cell receptor beta chains below come from one sample, sequenced in a study of cytomegalovirus exposure and HLA in healthy donors (dated by TCRdb to about 2017). Library generation was performed with the immunoSEQ multiplex PCR assay. A mixture of 60 forward primers for TCR Vbeta segments and 13 reverse primers for TCR Jbeta segments was used in the multiplex PCR. The source is immuneACCESS, and TCRdb retained only in-frame sequences with V and J called. Part of the clones is not carried over; for the studies checked, unresolved V genes explain less than half of this, and the remainder is unexplained. The table for this sample shows about 90,000 clones. 3% to 4% of the sample goes to the ten largest clones. The source material was PBMCs. These receptors all stem from a woman in her thirties in good health and CMV-seronegative.

CDR3 sequence reads: CASRGAPGQGTANTGELFF. CDR3 bases: TGTGCCAGTCGTGGGGCCCCGGGACAGGGGACGGCGAACACCGGGGAGCTGTTTTTT. The chain carries TRBV19 and TRBJ2-2; 10 bases are shared with TRBD1. The CDR3 is made up of 19 amino acids. CDR1 is LNHDA and CDR2 is SQIVND in the germline V gene (reference sequence). J was trimmed by 0 bases and V by 8 bases; bases with no gene match: 15.

The rearrangement links TRBV19 to TRBJ2-1, with a possible D match to TRBD2 (6 bases). Trimming pared 6 bases from V and 5 bases from J, leaving 11 bases between. The CDR3 runs to 13 residues. In germline, CDR1 is LNHDA, CDR2 SQIVND (reference sequence). CDR3 sequence reads: CASRGLGNNEQFF. Here the CDR3 DNA reads TGTGCCAGTAGGGGACTGGGAAACAATGAGCAGTTCTTC.

The V call is TRBV19, the J call TRBJ1-5; D perhaps matches TRBD1 (5 bases). V was pared by 6 bases and J by 1 base, with 13 bases between. The CDR3 runs to 15 residues. Germline V CDR1 and CDR2: LNHDA, SQIVND (reference sequence). The CDR3 reads CASSAGGLSNQPQHF. The CDR3, as DNA: TGTGCCAGTAGCGCCGGGGGGTTGAGCAATCAGCCCCAGCATTTT.

The rearrangement joins TRBV29-1 to TRBJ2-5, with no clear D. The V end was cut by 1 base, the J end by 5 bases, with 5 bases between. Germline CDR1 and CDR2: SQVTM and ANQGSEA. The CDR3 consists of 11 residues. The CDR3 nucleotides are TGCAGCGTTGAAGTCGGGGAGACCCAGTACTTC. It encodes CSVEVGETQYF.

The CDR3 DNA is TGTGCCAGCAGTTCGTCGCGGGGCATGCCTAGCACAGATACGCAGTATTTT. Translating it yields CASSSSRGMPSTDTQYF. The chain recombines TRBV27 with TRBJ2-3; D may be TRBD2 (6 bases). Germline-derived CDR1 and CDR2 are MNHEY and SMNVEV (reference sequence). The CDR3 covers 17 residues. Trimming removed 4 bases from V and 0 bases from J, with 17 bases in between.

The V call is TRBV30, the J call TRBJ1-5; 10 bases match TRBD1. After removal of 5 bases from V and 6 bases from J, the junction contained 4 bases not matched to a gene. The germline CDR1 and CDR2 sequences are GTSNPN and SVGIG (reference sequence). CDR3 length equals 13 residues. CDR3: CAWGGQGIQPQHF. CDR3 nucleotides: TGTGCCTGGGGGGGACAGGGGATTCAGCCCCAGCATTTT.

V and J are TRBV19 and TRBJ2-6, with 9 bases identical to TRBD1. Trimming cost V 9 bases and J 1 base; bases outside gene matches: 13. The CDR3 extends over 18 amino acids. From germline, CDR1 is LNHDA and CDR2 SQIVND (reference sequence). CDR3 sequence: CASHSNRGQRSGANVLTF. The DNA for the CDR3 is TGTGCCAGCCACTCGAACAGGGGGCAAAGGTCTGGGGCCAACGTCCTGACTTTC.

On this clone: This sample also contains other DNA sequences that code for the same CDR3. The chain couples TRBV28 to TRBJ1-1; TRBD1 might be the D (6 bases). The CDR3 runs 11 residues. Per germline, CDR1 MDHEN and CDR2 SYDVKM. Trimming left V 8 bases short and J 8 bases short, with 12 bases between. CDR3: CASSYGQEAFF. The CDR3 nucleotides are TGTGCCAGCTCCTATGGACAGGAAGCTTTCTTT.

V is TRBV27 and J is TRBJ1-3; 7 bases are a match to TRBD1. CDR1 and CDR2 (germline): MNHEY, SMNVEV (reference sequence). Trimming took 0 bases from V and 13 from J; bases not matched to a gene: 9. The CDR3 runs to 14 residues. The CDR3 spells CASSLSIGDSGIYF. DNA for the CDR3: TGTGCCAGCAGTTTATCGATAGGGGACAGCGGTATATATTTT.

The chain couples TRBV6-4 to TRBJ2-3; 8 bases map to TRBD2. J was trimmed by 3 bases and V by 2 bases; bases with no gene match: 4. This CDR3 spans 15 amino acids. The V gene's germline CDR1 is MRHNA and CDR2 SNTAGT. DNA of the CDR3: TGTGCCAGCAGTGACGACGCGGGGGGAACAGATACGCAGTATTTT. Its translation is CASSDDAGGTDTQYF.

V usage is TRBV2 and J usage is TRBJ2-2, with D perhaps matching TRBD2 (6 bases). The CDR3 has 14 amino acids. Germline V gene sequence: CDR1 SNHLY, CDR2 FYNNEI. Trimming took off 8 bases at V and 0 bases at J, with 10 bases between the two ends. CDR3 protein: CASWAGSNTGELFF. Written as DNA, the CDR3 is TGTGCCAGCTGGGCGGGGTCGAACACCGGGGAGCTGTTTTTT.

The V gene is TRBV30, the J gene TRBJ2-3; possibly TRBD2 for D (6 bases). V shed 2 bases and J shed 4 bases, with 19 bases lying between them. The CDR3 is made up of 16 amino acids. CDR1 is GTSNPN, CDR2 SVGIG, per germline (reference sequence). The CDR3, as DNA: TGTGCCTGGAGTCTGTCCAGCGGGCCGATTGCAGATACGCAGTATTTT. This codes for CAWSLSSGPIADTQYF.

The chain uses TRBV7-9 and TRBJ2-7, with a tentative D call TRBD2 (6 bases). The CDR3 runs to 14 residues. Germline CDR1 SEHNR, CDR2 FQNEAQ (reference sequence). Between the trimmed V and J ends, which lost 0 bases and 5 bases, there was a span of 11 bases. This chain's CDR3 is CASSLARGADEQYF. CDR3 nucleotide sequence: TGTGCCAGCAGCTTAGCGCGCGGGGCGGACGAGCAGTACTTC.

The V gene is TRBV14, the J gene TRBJ2-3; D is perhaps TRBD2 (6 bases). The germline V and J ends were trimmed by 1 base and 4 bases, with 9 bases remaining between them. Germline-derived CDR1 and CDR2 are SGHDN and FVKESK. This CDR3 is built from 14 residues. The CDR3 protein is CASSQGWGADTQYF. The DNA of the CDR3 is TGTGCCAGCAGCCAAGGCTGGGGGGCAGATACGCAGTATTTT. The full variable domain, completed using reference TRBV14 and TRBJ2-3, is EAGVTQFPSHSVIEKGQTVTLRCDPISGHDNLYWYRRVMGKEIKFLLHFVKESKQDESGMPNNRFLAERTGGTYSTLKVQPAELEDSGVYFCASSQGWGADTQYFGPGTRLTVL.

V usage is TRBV9 and J usage is TRBJ2-2; D not certain. Trimming left V 0 bases short and J 7 bases short, with 7 bases between. The CDR3 has 13 amino acids. Germline V gene data show CDR1 as SGDLS and CDR2 as YYNGEE. CDR3 protein: CASSVVGRGELFF. The CDR3 region has the DNA TGTGCCAGCAGCGTAGTGGGCCGCGGGGAGCTGTTTTTT. Variable domain in full (rest from reference TRBV9 and TRBJ2-2): DSGVTQTPKHLITATGQRVTLRCSPRSGDLSVYWYQQSLDQGLQFLIQYYNGEERAKGNILERFSAQQFPDLHSELNLSSLELGDSALYFCASSVVGRGELFFGEGSRLTVL.

The rearrangement links TRBV6-4 to TRBJ1-1; perhaps TRBD1 as D (6 bases). Germline assignment: CDR1 MRHNA and CDR2 SNTAGT. The CDR3 runs to 13 residues. The germline V and J ends were trimmed by 6 bases and 4 bases, with 12 bases remaining between them. The CDR3 DNA reads as TGTGCCAGCAGACGAACAGGGTCCACTGAAGCTTTCTTT. Translation gives CASRRTGSTEAFF.

The chain employs TRBV28 and TRBJ2-1, with 11 bases identical to TRBD1. Unmatched junction bases numbered 17, after V lost 5 bases and J lost 5 bases. Per germline, CDR1 MDHEN and CDR2 SYDVKM. This CDR3 region has 19 residues. The chain's CDR3 is CASSPDRGRLAVGDNEQFF. The CDR3 DNA sequence: TGTGCCAGCAGTCCGGACAGGGGGCGGCTAGCGGTCGGGGACAATGAGCAGTTCTTC.

CDR3 nucleotides: TGTCCGCGGGCCTCCTACGAGCAGTACTTC. Translating it yields CPRASYEQYF. This chain joins TRBV6-5 and TRBJ2-7; D is perhaps TRBD2 (5 bases). CDR3 length: 10 amino acids. Germline CDR1 MNHEY, CDR2 SVGAGI.